What follows are 26 T cell receptor beta chains derived from one specimen sequenced in a study of a mutant IDH1 vaccine in newly diagnosed glioma (dated by TCRdb to the early 2020s). The meaning of the sample's time point label: baseline, week 1 (first vaccination visit). The treatment or condition label for this specimen denotes: pre-vaccination baseline after standard-of-care therapy. The library was built by means of the immunoSEQ multiplex PCR assay. Drawn from immuneACCESS, this table holds only the in-frame rearrangements with V and J called that TCRdb kept. Clones are partly lost; checked studies trace under half to an unresolved V gene and leave the rest unexplained. The sample table contains 45,000 to 70,000 clones; only one count was recorded for 80% to 95% of them. The ten largest make up about 2.7% of the sample. The sample in question was PBMCs, obtained from a glioma patient treated with radiotherapy, temozolomide or both. Receptors were obtained from a man aged 50-60 years with glioma.

The V and J genes are TRBV6-1 and TRBJ2-7, with D maybe TRBD2 (6 bases). With 9 bases removed from V and 0 bases from J, the gap between germline ends came to 9 bases. This CDR3 is built from 12 residues. The germline CDR1 and CDR2 sequences are MNHNS and SASEGT. The chain's CDR3 is CASGGASYEQYF. The CDR3 DNA reads TGTGCCAGTGGAGGGGCCTCCTACGAGCAGTACTTC.

The CDR3 loop is CASSLAGGKTQYF. The CDR3 DNA follows: TGTGCCAGCAGCTTAGCGGGCGGGAAGACCCAGTACTTC. V gene TRBV7-8 combines with J gene TRBJ2-5; D possibly corresponds to TRBD2 (6 bases). V lost 0 bases, J lost 6 bases, and 8 bases lay in between. This CDR3 region has 13 residues. Germline V CDR1 and CDR2: SGHVS, FQNEAQ.

The chain joins TRBV6-1 to TRBJ1-1; no definite D call. CDR1 MNHNS and CDR2 SASEGT come from the germline V gene. The V end lost 8 bases, the J end lost 0 bases, and 7 bases lay between the germline ends. This CDR3 is 12 amino acids long. DNA of the CDR3: TGTGCCAGCTCGCGCATGAACACTGAAGCTTTCTTT. This translates into CASSRMNTEAFF.

The chain has TRBV4-1 and TRBJ2-7, with D possibly being TRBD2 (6 bases). Per the germline V gene, CDR1 is MGHRA and CDR2 is YSYEKL. The CDR3 loop spans 12 amino acids. V lost 4 bases and J 6 bases, leaving 10 bases between the germline ends. The CDR3 sequence is CASSPFGSEQYF. The DNA of the CDR3 is TGCGCCAGCAGCCCCTTCGGGAGCGAGCAGTACTTC.

The chain combines TRBV6-1 with TRBJ2-7, with 7 bases fitting TRBD1. The V gene end was trimmed by 2 bases and the J gene end by 5 bases; junction bases not matched to a gene: 9. Germline V gene sequence: CDR1 MNHNS, CDR2 SASEGT. The CDR3 loop spans 15 amino acids. This CDR3 is CASSEFVRGSNEQYF. The CDR3 nucleotides are TGTGCCAGCAGTGAATTCGTCAGGGGGTCGAACGAGCAGTACTTC.

CDR3 in DNA: TGTGCCAGCAGTGAAGCGGGGGGCTACAATGAGCAGTTCTTC. It encodes CASSEAGGYNEQFF. V gene TRBV6-4 combines with J gene TRBJ2-1, with TRBD2 matching 9 bases. The CDR3 consists of 14 residues. The germline V gene encodes CDR1 MRHNA and CDR2 SNTAGT. Trimming cost V 3 bases and J 3 bases; bases outside gene matches: 0.

The V gene is TRBV25-1, the J gene TRBJ2-1, with D unclear. Trimming shortened V by 1 base and J by 7 bases, and 11 bases separated the two germline ends. This CDR3 is 14 amino acids long. From germline, CDR1 is MGHDK and CDR2 SYGVNS. The CDR3 nucleotides read TGTGCCAGCAGTGAATTTGGTAGACAAAATGAGCAGTTCTTC. Amino acids: CASSEFGRQNEQFF.

The V gene is TRBV6-5, the J gene TRBJ1-1; D might be TRBD1 (6 bases). The CDR3 is 16 amino acids. Germline loops: CDR1 MNHEY, CDR2 SVGAGI. Trimming removed 3 bases at V and 1 base at J, with 15 bases between. CDR3 sequence: CASSYRGAAENTEAFF. The CDR3 DNA reads TGTGCCAGCAGTTATCGGGGGGCGGCCGAGAACACTGAAGCTTTCTTT.

The chain couples TRBV15 to TRBJ2-5; TRBD2 agrees at 13 bases. V was clipped by 5 bases and J by 5 bases; unmatched bases: 17. CDR3 size: 19 residues. Germline V gene sequence: CDR1 LNHNV, CDR2 YYDKDF (reference sequence). DNA of the CDR3: TGTGCCACCAGCCCGACAATTGGGACTAGCGGGACCTGGGGGGAGACCCAGTACTTC. Its translation: CATSPTIGTSGTWGETQYF.

This clone has more than one count but fewer than ten. The chain recombines TRBV28 with TRBJ2-7; 8 bases map to TRBD1. Germline V gene lookup returns CDR1 MDHEN and CDR2 SYDVKM. Trimming cost V 4 bases and J 0 bases; bases outside gene matches: 14. This CDR3 has 18 residues. CDR3 nucleotide sequence: TGTGCCAGCAGTTCGCACCCATCGGACAGGGCCTACTCCTACGAGCAGTACTTC. Translating gives CASSSHPSDRAYSYEQYF.

The chain has TRBV27 and TRBJ1-6, with no clear D. Trimming stripped 2 bases from V and 10 bases from J, with 9 bases between. Germline assignment: CDR1 MNHEY and CDR2 SMNVEV (reference sequence). CDR3 length equals 13 residues. CDR3 residues: CASSLGVRSPLHF. CDR3 nucleotides: TGTGCCAGCAGTTTAGGGGTCCGGTCACCCCTCCACTTT.

This clone was recorded once. The V gene is TRBV11-2, the J gene TRBJ1-4; perhaps TRBD1 as D (5 bases). The CDR3 runs to 15 residues. Germline V gene data show CDR1 as SGHAT and CDR2 as FQNNGV. The germline V and J ends were trimmed by 3 bases and 8 bases, with 16 bases remaining between them. CDR3 DNA sequence: TGTGCCAGCAGCTTTTCGGGCGGGGGTTCCGAAAAACTGTTTTTT. It is translated as CASSFSGGGSEKLFF.

The chain is built from TRBV9 and TRBJ2-6, with D unclear. V lost 1 base and J lost 0, with 5 bases in between. The CDR3 extends over 15 amino acids. Looked up from germline, CDR1 is SGDLS and CDR2 is YYNGEE. CDR3 sequence: CASSVSGSGANVLTF. The CDR3, as DNA: TGTGCCAGCAGCGTATCCGGCTCTGGGGCCAACGTCCTGACTTTC.

With respect to this clone: One end of the junction varies from germline; a read error may be responsible. The rearrangement joins TRBV7-7 to TRBJ1-5, with 7 bases identical to TRBD1. The length of the CDR3 is 16 residues. Germline V lookup: CDR1 SSHAT, CDR2 FNYEAQ (reference sequence). CDR3 coding DNA: TGTGCTAGCAGCTTAGCCGTGACAGGGCGGGGCCAGCCCCAGCATTTT. Protein product: CASSLAVTGRGQPQHF.

The rearrangement uses TRBV27 and TRBJ1-1; possible D gene TRBD1, 6 bases. Germline V CDR1 and CDR2: MNHEY, SMNVEV (reference sequence). This CDR3 has 14 residues. Trimming took off 4 bases at V and 3 bases at J, with 12 bases between the two ends. In DNA form, the CDR3 reads TGTGCCAGCAGTTCTAACAGGGTGGACACTGAAGCTTTCTTT. Protein: CASSSNRVDTEAFF.

This clone has a single count. V usage is TRBV7-8 and J usage is TRBJ2-3; a weak D match, TRBD2 (5 bases). CDR3 length: 13 amino acids. Germline values: CDR1 SGHVS, CDR2 FQNEAQ. Trimming took 1 base from V and 11 from J, leaving 13 bases between them. CDR3 sequence reads: CASSLGGQYGQYF. The CDR3 DNA reads TGTGCCAGCAGCTTAGGAGGGCAGTACGGGCAGTATTTT.

The DNA of the CDR3 is TGTGCCAGCAGCTTAAGATCGGATTCACCCCTCCACTTT. Encoded protein: CASSLRSDSPLHF. The chain has TRBV11-2 and TRBJ1-6, with no clear D. Germline V CDR1 and CDR2: SGHAT, FQNNGV. The ends were cut back, 2 bases at V and 8 bases at J, with 7 bases in the middle. CDR3 length: 13 residues.

V gene TRBV28 combines with J gene TRBJ1-5; tentatively, D is TRBD1 (5 bases). This CDR3 has 13 amino acids. The V gene's germline CDR1 is MDHEN and CDR2 SYDVKM. V lost 6 bases and J 7 bases, leaving 13 bases between the germline ends. The CDR3 bases are TGTGCCAGCAGGCGGGGGGGTCAACAGCCCCAGCATTTT. This translates into CASRRGGQQPQHF.

The chain uses TRBV28 and TRBJ1-2; D unresolved. Trimming removed 5 bases at V and 6 bases at J, with 13 bases between. The germline V gene has CDR1 MDHEN and CDR2 SYDVKM. The CDR3 totals 13 residues. CDR3 sequence reads: CASSVNRGHGYTF. In DNA form, the CDR3 reads TGTGCCAGCAGTGTAAACCGAGGGCATGGCTACACCTTC.

The chain joins TRBV4-3 to TRBJ2-1; 7 bases map to TRBD1. The CDR3 is 15 residues long. Germline trimming cut 0 bases from V and 4 bases from J; bases unmatched to any gene: 3. Germline V gene data show CDR1 as LGHNA and CDR2 as YSLEER. CDR3: CASSQEGQPYNEQFF. CDR3 nucleotides: TGCGCCAGCAGCCAAGAGGGACAGCCATACAATGAGCAGTTCTTC.

The chain uses TRBV5-6 and TRBJ1-3; D is undetermined. CDR1 is SGHDT, CDR2 YYEEEE, per germline. V was shortened by 3 bases and J by 5 bases, with 21 bases between the two germline ends. The CDR3 is made up of 17 amino acids. In DNA, the CDR3 is TGTGCCAGCAGCTGGACCGGAACCCTCAATTTACGAAACACCATATATTTT. Translating gives CASSWTGTLNLRNTIYF.

V and J are TRBV4-3 and TRBJ2-4; D not resolved. V lost 0 bases, J lost 6 bases, and 21 bases lay in between. Germline V gene data show CDR1 as LGHNA and CDR2 as YSLEER. CDR3 length: 18 residues. In nucleotides, the CDR3 is TGCGCCAGCAGCCAAGATTATTCCATCCTGAGGAGCCGAAACATTCAGTACTTC. Its translation: CASSQDYSILRSRNIQYF.

This rearrangement joins TRBV6-6 to TRBJ2-7, with no clear D. Germline V gene sequence: CDR1 MNHNY, CDR2 SVGAGI (reference sequence). V shed 9 bases and J shed 2 bases, with 17 bases lying between them. This CDR3 region has 14 residues. CDR3 loop: CASSPPGGPYEQYF. As DNA, the CDR3 is TGTGCCAGTTCCCCCCCTGGCGGCCCCTACGAGCAGTACTTC.

The chain combines TRBV5-1 with TRBJ2-5, with 14 bases that match TRBD2. This CDR3 is built from 17 residues. With 0 bases clipped from V and 6 bases from J, the junction kept 7 bases outside the gene matches. The germline V gene encodes CDR1 SGHRS and CDR2 YFSETQ. Written as DNA, the CDR3 is TGCGCCAGCAGCTTGGGGGGACTAGCGGGAGCGGAAAAGACCCAGTACTTC. It codes for CASSLGGLAGAEKTQYF.

V is TRBV30 and J is TRBJ1-1; unclear D gene. Germline V CDR1 and CDR2: GTSNPN, SVGIG (reference sequence). The CDR3 length is 13 residues. V lost 7 bases and J lost 1, with 13 bases in between. Here the CDR3 reads CASTWARNTEAFF. CDR3 in DNA: TGTGCCTCAACCTGGGCTAGGAACACTGAAGCTTTCTTT.

This sequence joins TRBV4-3 and TRBJ2-2, with 12 bases matching TRBD1. The J segment lost 6 bases and the V segment lost 4 bases, leaving 12 bases of the junction unmatched. Per the germline V gene, CDR1 is LGHNA and CDR2 is YSLEER. The CDR3 covers 18 residues. Written as DNA, the CDR3 is TGCGCCAGCAGCCCAAATGTGGGGACAGGGGGCGCCGCCGGGGAGCTGTTTTTT. Protein sequence: CASSPNVGTGGAAGELFF.